This T cell receptor beta chain was identified in a study of Ad26.COV2.S vaccination and SARS-CoV-2 variants. The overall study: Ad26.COV2.S arm of COV1001 included the donor. Donor got 5x10^10 or 1x10^11 viral particles of Ad26.COV2.S.

In the case of this clone: The antigen is unknown.

Treatment noted: around 19 received Ad26.COV2.S at low or high dose, single or two shots; about five received placebo; per-sample allocation not given. At day 63 after the first vaccine or placebo injection, samples were drawn. Study-wide results and caveats: Comparable non-spike TCR breadth was observed in vaccine and placebo recipients.

Clones were read by immunoSEQ multiplex PCR, and TCRdb kept only the in-frame ones, dropping some. The sample holds 300,000 to 400,000 clones; 75% to 90% are singletons and the top ten take around 10%. Looked up from germline, CDR1 is SGDLS and CDR2 is YYNGEE. The CDR3 is made up of 13 amino acids. V was trimmed by 1 base and J by 3 bases, leaving 7 bases between them. The sample here was peripheral blood, taken in a trial of Ad26.COV2.S vaccine versus placebo. This sequence was found in a person aged 18-60 years who received the Ad26.COV2.S COVID-19 vaccine or a placebo. The chain couples TRBV9 to TRBJ1-1; D is uncertain. The CDR3 DNA is TGTGCCAGCAGCGTACATTGGGACACTGAAGCTTTCTTT. This gives the protein CASSVHWDTEAFF.